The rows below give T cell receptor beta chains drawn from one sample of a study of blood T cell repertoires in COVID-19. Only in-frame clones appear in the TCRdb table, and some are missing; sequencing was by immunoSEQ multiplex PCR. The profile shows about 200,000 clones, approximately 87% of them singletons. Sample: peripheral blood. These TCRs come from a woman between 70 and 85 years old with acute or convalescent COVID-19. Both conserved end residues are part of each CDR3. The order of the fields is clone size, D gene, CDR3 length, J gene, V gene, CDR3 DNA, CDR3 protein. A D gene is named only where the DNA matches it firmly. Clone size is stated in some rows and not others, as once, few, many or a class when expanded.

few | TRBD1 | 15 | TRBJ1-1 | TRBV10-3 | TGTGCCCATGGACAGGGAGGGGGCATGAACACTGAAGCTTTCTTT | CAHGQGGGMNTEAFF
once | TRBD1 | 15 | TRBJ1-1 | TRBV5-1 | TGCGCCAGCAGCTTAGAGGGGGCCAAGGGCACTGAAGCTTTCTTT | CASSLEGAKGTEAFF
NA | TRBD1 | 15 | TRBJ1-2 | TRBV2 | TGTGCCAGCAGTGAAGCGCTTAGGACAGGCTTCCTTGGCTCCTTC | CASSEALRTGFLGSF
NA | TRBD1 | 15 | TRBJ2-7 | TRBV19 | TGTGCCAGTAGTATAATAGACAGGGGGAACTACGAGCAGTACTTC | CASSIIDRGNYEQYF
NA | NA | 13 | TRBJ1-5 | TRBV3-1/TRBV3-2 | TGTGCCAGCAGCCTCTCCCAGGGTCGGGCCCAGCATTTT | CASSLSQGRAQHF
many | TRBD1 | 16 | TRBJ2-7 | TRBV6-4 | TGTGCCAGCAGTGACAGTTTAGTCAGGGGGTCGTATGAGCAGTACTTC | CASSDSLVRGSYEQYF
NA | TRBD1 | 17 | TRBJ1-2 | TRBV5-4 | TGTGCCAGCAGCTTGGGGGGCGGGGACAGCTACATCACTGGCTACACCTTC | CASSLGGGDSYITGYTF
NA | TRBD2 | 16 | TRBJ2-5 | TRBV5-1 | TGCGCCAGCAGCTTACTTAGCGGGGGGGCTCGGGAGACCCAGTACTTC | CASSLLSGGARETQYF
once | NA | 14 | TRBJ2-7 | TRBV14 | TGTGCCACCCAGCACACGGGATCAAAATACGAGCAGTACTTC | CATQHTGSKYEQYF
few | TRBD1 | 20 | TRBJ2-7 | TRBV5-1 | TGCGCCAGCAGCTTGGCCACTGTTCGACAGGGGGCGCGCCCAGGTGACGAGCAGTACTTC | CASSLATVRQGARPGDEQYF
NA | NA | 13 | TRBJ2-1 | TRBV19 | TGTGCCAGTAGTATCCCAGAATACAATGAGCAGTTCTTC | CASSIPEYNEQFF
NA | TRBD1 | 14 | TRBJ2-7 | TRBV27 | TGTGCCAGCTTTAGACAGGGATGGCCCTACGAGCAGTACTTC | CASFRQGWPYEQYF
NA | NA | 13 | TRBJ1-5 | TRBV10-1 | TGCGCCAGCAGCACAGGGTTGGATCAGCCCCAGCATTTT | CASSTGLDQPQHF
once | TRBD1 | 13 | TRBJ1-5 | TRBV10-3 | TGTGCCATCCGGGACAGCGGGAATCAGCCCCAGCATTTT | CAIRDSGNQPQHF
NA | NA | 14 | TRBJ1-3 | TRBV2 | TGTGCCAGCAGTGCTCGGGACTCTGGAAACACCATATATTTT | CASSARDSGNTIYF
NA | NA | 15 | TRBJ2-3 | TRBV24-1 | TGTGCCACCAGTGGAAGTAGTGTGTCCACAGATACGCAGTATTTT | CATSGSSVSTDTQYF
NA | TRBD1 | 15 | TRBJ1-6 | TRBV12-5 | TGTGCTAGTGGTTGGACGGAGGGGGCACGGTCACCCCTCCACTTT | CASGWTEGARSPLHF
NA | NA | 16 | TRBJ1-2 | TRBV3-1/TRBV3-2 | TGTGCCAGCAGCCAACCTACGGGGATATCTAACTATGGCTACACCTTC | CASSQPTGISNYGYTF
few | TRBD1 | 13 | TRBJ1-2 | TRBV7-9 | TGTGCCAGCAGCGTGGGGGGACAGGACCACTACACCTTC | CASSVGGQDHYTF
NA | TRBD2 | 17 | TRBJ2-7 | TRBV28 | TGTGCCAGCAGTTTCTCGGGACTAGCGGGAGGGTCCTACGAGCAGTACTTC | CASSFSGLAGGSYEQYF
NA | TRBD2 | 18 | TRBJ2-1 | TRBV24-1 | TGTGCCACCAGTGACCCGGGACTAGCGGGGCCTACTTACAATGAGCAGTTCTTC | CATSDPGLAGPTYNEQFF
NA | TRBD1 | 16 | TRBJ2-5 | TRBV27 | TGTGCCAGCAGTTTAAGGGGACAGGCACGGCAAGAGACCCAGTACTTC | CASSLRGQARQETQYF
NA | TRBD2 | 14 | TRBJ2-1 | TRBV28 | TGTGCCAGCAGTTTCGCGGGAGCCTACAATGAGCAGTTCTTC | CASSFAGAYNEQFF